This T cell receptor beta chain emerged from a study of T cell responses to AZD1222 COVID-19 vaccine. This table comes from immunoSEQ multiplex PCR, and its TCRdb copy is limited to in-frame clones, with some not included. The sample has some 170,000 clones; about nine tenths are singletons. As regards this clone: Its target is not known.

Overall study results and limits: Epitopes outside B.1.351 and B.1.1.7 mutated regions reportedly drew nearly half of spike TCRs. Donors were chiefly white British, with a greater number of females, and clonal diversity was perhaps underestimated. Spike-specific TCR breadth and depth grew following two AZD1222 doses. Baseline seropositivity occurred in only six AZD1222 recipients.

Germline CDR1 and CDR2: SGHTA and FQGNSA. V was clipped by 5 bases and J by 3 bases, with 11 bases between them. This CDR3 comprises 14 residues. The clonotype was recovered from an adult who received the AZD1222 COVID-19 vaccine. Sequencing was performed on peripheral blood, taken 28 days after the second AZD1222 dose. The chain joins TRBV7-2 to TRBJ1-5, with no clear D. CDR3 sequence: CASSPRRDNQPQHF. DNA for the CDR3: TGTGCCAGCAGCCCCCGTCGGGACAATCAGCCCCAGCATTTT. The full variable domain, in which reference TRBV7-2 and TRBJ1-5 provide the parts outside the CDR3, is GAGVSQSPSNKVTEKGKDVELRCDPISGHTALYWYRQSLGQGLEFLIYFQGNSAPDKSGLPSDRFSAERTGGSVSTLTIQRTQQEDSAVYLCASSPRRDNQPQHFGDGTRLSIL.